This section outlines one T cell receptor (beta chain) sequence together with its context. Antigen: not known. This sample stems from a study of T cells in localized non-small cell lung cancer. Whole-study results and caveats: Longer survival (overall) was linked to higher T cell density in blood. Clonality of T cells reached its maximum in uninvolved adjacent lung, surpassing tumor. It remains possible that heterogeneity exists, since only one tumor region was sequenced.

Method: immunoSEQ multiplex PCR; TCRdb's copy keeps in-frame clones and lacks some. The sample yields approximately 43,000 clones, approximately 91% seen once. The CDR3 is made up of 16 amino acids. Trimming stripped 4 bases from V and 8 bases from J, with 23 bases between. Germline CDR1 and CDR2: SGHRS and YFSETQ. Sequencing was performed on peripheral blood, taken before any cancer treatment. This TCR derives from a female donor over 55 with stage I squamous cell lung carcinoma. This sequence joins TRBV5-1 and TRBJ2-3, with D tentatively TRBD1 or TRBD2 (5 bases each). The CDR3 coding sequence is TGCGCCAGCAGCCGGGCCGGGGCCCCGGCAACTGTTACGCAGTATTTT. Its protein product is CASSRAGAPATVTQYF.